The TCR beta chain under discussion was sequenced for a study of cytotoxic CD8 clonotypes in ibrutinib-treated CLL. Background on the study: Partial response occurred in approximately 25 patients and complete response in 2; at median about 6 years, approximately 14 remained remitted and around twelve progressed.

V shed 5 bases and J 8 bases; nucleotides not matched to a gene: 6. The CDR3 extends over 16 amino acids. Germline CDR1 and CDR2: SGHTA and FQGNSA. TCRdb keeps only in-frame clones here, not all; method: immunoSEQ multiplex PCR. The table records 110,000 to 150,000 clones, roughly 80% of them present only once. The genes are TRBV7-2 and TRBJ2-1; 16 bases align to TRBD2. The source is a human donor with chronic lymphocytic leukemia. The input for sequencing was PBMCs, taken after 12 months of ibrutinib treatment. The CDR3 here is CASSKGLAGGPYEQFF. CDR3 coding DNA: TGTGCCAGCAGCAAGGGACTAGCGGGAGGGCCGTATGAGCAGTTCTTC.